This TCR beta chain stems from a study of identifying expanded T cells in peripheral blood. Collection occurred without any documented infections or immune events in donors. CDR3 length: 15 residues. V lost 4 bases and J 7 bases, leaving 16 bases between the germline ends. In germline, CDR1 is SGHNT, CDR2 YENEEA. Libraries were prepared by immunoSEQ multiplex PCR; TCRdb keeps only in-frame clonotypes and omits some of them. The table records some 90,000 clones, more than 75% of them present only once. Sequencing was carried out using blood. The sequence was collected from a person aged 18 to 75 in good health. The rearrangement uses TRBV11-3 and TRBJ2-2; a possible D gene is TRBD2 (7 bases). CDR3 sequence: CASSSIRGGGGELFF. DNA for the CDR3: TGTGCCAGCAGCTCCATAAGGGGGGGCGGCGGGGAGCTGTTTTTT.